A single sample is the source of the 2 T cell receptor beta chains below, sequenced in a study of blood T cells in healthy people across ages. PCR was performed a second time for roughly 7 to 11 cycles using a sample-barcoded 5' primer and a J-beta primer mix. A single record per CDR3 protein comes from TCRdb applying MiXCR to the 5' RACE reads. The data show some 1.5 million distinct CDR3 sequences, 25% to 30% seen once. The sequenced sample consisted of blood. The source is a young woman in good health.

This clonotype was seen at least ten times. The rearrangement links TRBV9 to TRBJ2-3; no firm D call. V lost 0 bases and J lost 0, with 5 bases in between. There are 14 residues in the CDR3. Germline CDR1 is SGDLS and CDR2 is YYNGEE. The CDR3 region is CASSVASSTDTQYF. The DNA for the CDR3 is TGTGCCAGCAGCGTAGCCAGTAGCACAGATACGCAGTATTTT. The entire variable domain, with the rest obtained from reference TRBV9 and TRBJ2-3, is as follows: DSGVTQTPKHLITATGQRVTLRCSPRSGDLSVYWYQQSLDQGLQFLIQYYNGEERAKGNILERFSAQQFPDLHSELNLSSLELGDSALYFCASSVASSTDTQYFGPGTRLTVL.

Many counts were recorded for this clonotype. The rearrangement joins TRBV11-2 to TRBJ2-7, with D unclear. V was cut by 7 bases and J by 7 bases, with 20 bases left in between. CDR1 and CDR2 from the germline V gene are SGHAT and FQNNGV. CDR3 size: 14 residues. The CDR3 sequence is CASTLPWSYTEQYF. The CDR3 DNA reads TGTGCCAGCACCCTACCTTGGTCCTATACAGAGCAGTACTTC. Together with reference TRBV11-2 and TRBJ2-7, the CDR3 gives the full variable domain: EAGVAQSPRYKIIEKRQSVAFWCNPISGHATLYWYQQILGQGPKLLIQFQNNGVVDDSQLPKDRFSAERLKGVDSTLKIQPAKLEDSAVYLCASTLPWSYTEQYFGPGTRLTVT.